These T cell receptor beta chains were read from a single sample in a study of identical twins. TCRdb reanalysed the 5' RACE reads using MiXCR and keeps one entry per CDR3 protein. The repertoire has about 490,000 distinct CDR3 sequences, over 12% of them found once; the top ten carry 0.44%. The data were also submitted as part of a second study, on yellow fever vaccine responses in identical twins.

Material for sequencing was CD4+ T cells sorted from blood. These receptors all stem from a woman between 18 and 30 years old in good health. The CDR3 runs from the conserved cysteine through the conserved F or W. A D gene is named only where the DNA matches it firmly. Only part of the rows carry a size: once, few, many, or a class if the clone is expanded.

clone size	J gene	V gene	D gene	CDR3 DNA	CDR3 protein
many	TRBJ2-3	TRBV5-1	TRBD2	TGCGCCAGCAGCTTGCCAAGCGGGGGGAGCACAGATACGCAGTATTTT	CASSLPSGGSTDTQYF
few	TRBJ1-6	TRBV7-2	TRBD1	TGTGCCAGCAGCCGACAGGGGCCACAGGGCTCACCCCTCCACTTT	CASSRQGPQGSPLHF
-	TRBJ1-1	TRBV29-1	TRBD1	TGCAGCGTTACACGGACAGGGGAGAACACTGAAGCTTTCTTT	CSVTRTGENTEAFF
few	TRBJ1-5	TRBV28	-	TGTGCCAGCAGTTTACCGGGCCTCAATCAGCCCCAGCATTTT	CASSLPGLNQPQHF
-	TRBJ2-1	TRBV5-1	-	TGCGCCAGCAGCTTTCGACGGGACCGCTCCTACAATGAGCAGTTCTTC	CASSFRRDRSYNEQFF
-	TRBJ2-6	TRBV5-1	-	TGCGCCAGCAGCTTGATGGCTGGTGGGGCCAACGTCCTGACTTTC	CASSLMAGGANVLTF
few	TRBJ1-2	TRBV28	-	TGTGCCAGCAGTCCTCTCGCCTATGGCTACACCTTC	CASSPLAYGYTF
-	TRBJ2-5	TRBV24-1	TRBD1	TGTGCCACCAGTGATCCGGGACAGTCCCCGATGACCCAGTACTTC	CATSDPGQSPMTQYF
few	TRBJ2-2	TRBV6-5	-	TGTGCCAGCAGTTACGAGTATGTGGGATCAGCCACCGGGGAGCTGTTTTTT	CASSYEYVGSATGELFF
few	TRBJ2-5	TRBV5-6	-	TGTGCCAGCAGCCCGGGGCTTGCAGCTTGGCAAGAGACCCAGTACTTC	CASSPGLAAWQETQYF
-	TRBJ2-5	TRBV2	-	TGTGCCAGCATTTGGGCCACCGGGGCAGAGACCCAGTACTTC	CASIWATGAETQYF
few	TRBJ1-2	TRBV14	-	TGTGCCAGCAGCCAAGATCTGGGATGGAATGGCTACACCTTC	CASSQDLGWNGYTF
-	TRBJ2-4	TRBV6-5	TRBD2	TGTGCCAGCAGTGATCGGACTAGCGGGAGGTACTTC	CASSDRTSGRYF
few	TRBJ2-1	TRBV29-1	-	TGCAGCGTTGAAAACCTATCCAATGAGCAGTTCTTC	CSVENLSNEQFF
few	TRBJ2-7	TRBV27	-	TGTGCCAGCAGAGATAGGGGCCACGAGCAGTACTTC	CASRDRGHEQYF
many	TRBJ1-2	TRBV11-2	TRBD1	TGTGCCAGCAGCTTAGGGGACAGACTCTATGGCTACACCTTC	CASSLGDRLYGYTF
few	TRBJ2-1	TRBV28	TRBD2	TGTGCCAGCAGATACAGGCCGGGACTAGCGGGGACAAATGAGCAGTTCTTC	CASRYRPGLAGTNEQFF
-	TRBJ2-1	TRBV6-1	-	TGTGCCAGCAGTGTAAACGGGGGCCCTTGGAATGAGCAGTTCTTC	CASSVNGGPWNEQFF
few	TRBJ2-7	TRBV4-1	-	TGCGCCAGCAGCCAAGGAGTTCAGGGGTCCTACGAGCAGTACTTC	CASSQGVQGSYEQYF
-	TRBJ1-5	TRBV2	-	TGTGCCAGCAGTGCGGGATCAGGGTTGGTTCAGCCCCAGCATTTT	CASSAGSGLVQPQHF
-	TRBJ2-2	TRBV6-1	TRBD2	TGTGCCACCGTAGGACTAGCGGGGGGCCTAACCGGGGAGCTGTTTTTT	CATVGLAGGLTGELFF
-	TRBJ1-5	TRBV6-5	TRBD1	TGTGCCAGCAAGATTACGACAGGGGGCAATCAGCCCCAGCATTTT	CASKITTGGNQPQHF